This T cell receptor beta chain was documented in a study of T cell changes during pregnancy in multiple sclerosis. Sequencing used immunoSEQ multiplex PCR; TCRdb keeps in-frame clones, though not all of them. The sample gives around 80,000 clones, 92% of which show up once; more than 1.4% is in the top ten. The V end lost 3 bases, the J end lost 0 bases, and 12 bases lay between the germline ends. The germline gives CDR1 SGDLS, CDR2 YYNGEE. The CDR3 length is 16 residues. This TCR was recovered from a female donor with multiple sclerosis, enrolled in a pregnancy study. The genes are TRBV9 and TRBJ1-4; D gene uncertain. The sample here was peripheral blood, taken before pregnancy. The CDR3 protein is CASSDPRESTNEKLFF. For the CDR3, the DNA is TGTGCCAGCAGCGACCCCCGGGAGTCAACTAATGAAAAACTGTTTTTT. Full variable domain (missing parts from reference TRBV9 and TRBJ1-4): DSGVTQTPKHLITATGQRVTLRCSPRSGDLSVYWYQQSLDQGLQFLIQYYNGEERAKGNILERFSAQQFPDLHSELNLSSLELGDSALYFCASSDPRESTNEKLFFGSGTQLSVL.